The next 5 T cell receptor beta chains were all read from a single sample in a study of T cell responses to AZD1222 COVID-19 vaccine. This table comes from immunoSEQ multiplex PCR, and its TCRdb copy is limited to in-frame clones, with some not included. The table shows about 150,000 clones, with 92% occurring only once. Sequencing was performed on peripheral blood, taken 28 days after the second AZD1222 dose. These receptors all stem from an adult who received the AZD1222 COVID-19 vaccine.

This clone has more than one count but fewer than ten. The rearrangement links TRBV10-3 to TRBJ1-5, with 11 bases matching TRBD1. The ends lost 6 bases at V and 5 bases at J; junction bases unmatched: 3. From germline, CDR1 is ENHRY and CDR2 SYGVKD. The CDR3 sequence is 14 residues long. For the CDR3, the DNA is TGTGCCATCAGGGGACAGGGGGATTATCAGCCCCAGCATTTT. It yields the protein CAIRGQGDYQPQHF.

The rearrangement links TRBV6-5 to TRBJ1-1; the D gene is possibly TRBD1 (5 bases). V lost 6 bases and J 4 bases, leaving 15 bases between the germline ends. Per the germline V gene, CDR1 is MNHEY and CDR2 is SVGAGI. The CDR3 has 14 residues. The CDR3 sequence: CASREPMRGTEAFF. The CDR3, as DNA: TGTGCCAGCAGAGAGCCAATGAGGGGCACTGAAGCTTTCTTT.

CDR3 residues: CASSIAVGQGSGELFF. DNA for the CDR3: TGTGCCAGTAGTATAGCCGTAGGACAGGGTTCCGGGGAGCTGTTTTTT. This chain links TRBV19 with TRBJ2-2, with 8 bases aligning to TRBD1. This CDR3 contains 16 residues. The germline V gene has CDR1 LNHDA and CDR2 SQIVND (reference sequence). With 1 base clipped from V and 6 bases from J, the junction kept 7 bases outside the gene matches.

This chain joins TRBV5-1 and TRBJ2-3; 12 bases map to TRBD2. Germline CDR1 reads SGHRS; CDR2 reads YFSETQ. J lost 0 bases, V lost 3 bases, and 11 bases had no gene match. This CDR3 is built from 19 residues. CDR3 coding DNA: TGCGCCAGCAGCTCAAACCCGACTAGCGGGAGACCGAGCACAGATACGCAGTATTTT. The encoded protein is CASSSNPTSGRPSTDTQYF.

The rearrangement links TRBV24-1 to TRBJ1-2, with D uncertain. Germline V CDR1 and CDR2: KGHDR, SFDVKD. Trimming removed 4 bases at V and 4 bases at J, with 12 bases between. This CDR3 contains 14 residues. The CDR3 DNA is TGTGCCACCAGTGACCAGACTGGCCCCTATGGCTACACCTTC. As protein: CATSDQTGPYGYTF.